The rows below give T cell receptor beta chains drawn from one sample of a study of blood T cells in healthy people across ages. TCRdb processed the 5' RACE reads anew with MiXCR; each CDR3 protein has one entry. The sample lists about 1.8 million distinct CDR3 sequences, approximately 50% occurring once. Source material: blood. These receptors all come from a woman in her 40s in good health. The CDR3 runs from the conserved cysteine through the conserved F or W. A D gene is named only where the DNA matches it firmly. Size is omitted from some rows. Given values are once, few, many or a class for expanded clones.

>.|TRBJ2-7|TRBV10-3|TRBD1|17
CAISTRTGGEKLYEQYF
TGTGCCATCAGTACACGGACAGGGGGCGAAAAACTATACGAGCAGTACTTC
>.|TRBJ2-5|TRBV7-3|.|16
CASSPGTSVRQETQYF
TGTGCCAGCAGCCCAGGGACATCGGTACGCCAAGAGACCCAGTACTTC
>.|TRBJ2-3|TRBV7-2|.|16
CASSLASGMSTDTQYF
TGTGCCAGCAGCTTAGCGTCGGGAATGAGCACAGATACGCAGTATTTT
>.|TRBJ2-5|TRBV7-9|.|14
CASSPGDTGATQYF
TGTGCCAGCAGCCCCGGGGACACAGGAGCGACCCAGTACTTC
>.|TRBJ2-5|TRBV29-1|TRBD2|15
CSVLRTSGQVGEQYF
TGCAGCGTCCTACGGACTAGCGGGCAAGTAGGTGAGCAGTACTTC
>.|TRBJ2-1|TRBV6-5|.|15
CASKRKSPSYNEQFF
TGTGCCAGCAAACGAAAATCCCCCTCCTACAATGAGCAGTTCTTC
>few|TRBJ2-1|TRBV5-5|TRBD2|13
CASSWDYPSEQFF
TGTGCCAGCAGCTGGGACTATCCCAGTGAGCAGTTCTTC
>few|TRBJ1-5|TRBV28|.|15
CASSLLGNSNQPQHF
TGTGCCAGCAGTTTACTTGGGAATAGCAATCAGCCCCAGCATTTT
>many|TRBJ2-5|TRBV4-3|.|14
CASSQEPEIGGQYF
TGCGCCAGCAGCCAAGAACCGGAGATTGGGGGCCAGTACTTC
>many|TRBJ2-3|TRBV10-3|.|11
CAISSTDTQYF
TGTGCCATCAGTAGCACAGATACGCAGTATTTT
>few|TRBJ2-1|TRBV5-1|TRBD2|15
CASSSASGGPKEQFF
TGCGCCAGCAGCTCCGCTAGCGGAGGACCTAAAGAGCAGTTCTTC
>.|TRBJ2-3|TRBV11-2|.|15
CASSRGSPSTDTQYF
TGTGCCAGCAGCCGGGGGAGTCCTAGCACAGATACGCAGTATTTT
>few|TRBJ1-1|TRBV7-2|.|15
CASSLALGGNTEAFF
TGTGCCAGCAGCTTAGCGCTAGGGGGTAACACTGAAGCTTTCTTT
>many|TRBJ2-1|TRBV27|.|12
CASSLSVNEQFF
TGTGCCAGCAGCTTGTCTGTGAATGAGCAGTTCTTC
>.|TRBJ2-4|TRBV20-1|TRBD1|16
CSARESRGLVKNIQYF
TGCAGTGCTAGAGAGAGCAGGGGGCTAGTCAAAAACATTCAGTACTTC
>few|TRBJ1-6|TRBV3-1|.|16
CASSQETTGLGSPLHF
TGTGCCAGCAGCCAAGAAACCACAGGGTTAGGTTCACCCCTCCACTTT
>few|TRBJ2-7|TRBV5-6|.|14
CASSLSGRFYEQYF
TGTGCCAGCAGCTTGAGTGGAAGATTCTACGAGCAGTACTTC
>.|TRBJ1-2|TRBV5-1|.|15
CASSLDNSPGDGYTF
TGCGCCAGCAGCTTGGACAATTCCCCAGGCGATGGCTACACCTTC
>.|TRBJ2-7|TRBV9|.|14
CASSVRQSGHEQYF
TGTGCCAGCAGCGTAAGACAATCGGGCCACGAGCAGTACTTC
>.|TRBJ2-3|TRBV6-2/TRBV6-3|TRBD2|17
CASSYPTSGGATDTQYF
TGTGCCAGCAGTTACCCGACTAGCGGGGGGGCCACAGATACGCAGTATTTT
>.|TRBJ2-5|TRBV27|.|16
CASIRAEGGREETQYF
TGTGCCAGCATTCGCGCCGAGGGGGGCCGAGAGGAGACCCAGTACTTC
>few|TRBJ2-5|TRBV25-1|.|13
CASAFGTQETQYF
TGTGCCAGCGCCTTCGGAACCCAAGAGACCCAGTACTTC
>.|TRBJ2-5|TRBV5-6|.|15
CASSLVSVGYETQYF
TGTGCCAGCAGCTTGGTCTCGGTGGGGTATGAGACCCAGTACTTC
>.|TRBJ2-3|TRBV20-1|.|13
CSARVTTTDTQYF
TGCAGTGCTAGAGTCACAACCACAGATACGCAGTATTTT
>.|TRBJ2-1|TRBV28|.|15
CASSFWQLTNNEQFF
TGTGCCAGCAGTTTTTGGCAGTTAACTAACAATGAGCAGTTCTTC
>.|TRBJ2-3|TRBV6-6|TRBD2|16
CASSKFWRGDTDTQYF
TGTGCCAGCAGCAAGTTCTGGCGGGGGGACACAGATACGCAGTATTTT
>few|TRBJ2-4|TRBV4-2|.|14
CASSQDDVLNIQYF
TGTGCCAGCAGCCAAGATGACGTATTAAACATTCAGTACTTC
>.|TRBJ2-3|TRBV12-5|.|12
CASGFRADTQYF
TGTGCTAGTGGTTTCAGGGCAGATACGCAGTATTTT
>.|TRBJ2-5|TRBV10-2|.|14
CASDRKTGEQTQYF
TGCGCCAGCGACCGGAAAACCGGGGAACAGACCCAGTACTTC
>.|TRBJ2-2|TRBV5-1|.|12
CASSPLPEELFF
TGCGCCAGCAGTCCCCTACCAGAGGAGCTGTTTTTT
>.|TRBJ2-1|TRBV7-9|.|15
CASSSLVGLNNEQFF
TGTGCCAGCAGCTCACTTGTGGGGCTGAACAATGAGCAGTTCTTC
>.|TRBJ2-7|TRBV2|TRBD1|12
CASKGNRGAQYF
TGTGCCAGCAAGGGGAACAGGGGAGCCCAGTACTTC